Below are 25 T cell receptor beta chains sequenced from a single sample in a study of glioma-infiltrating T cells (TCRdb year 2016). Sequencing was carried out with an Illumina MiSeq. TCR alpha and beta CDR3 regions were amplified with the iRepertoire nested amplicon-rescue multiplex PCR (arm-PCR) platform from RNA. TCRdb cleaned the public reads at Q25 with fastp, built clones with MiXCR and kept in-frame beta chains. Under each unique CDR3 protein, matching rows form one entry showing the most common genes and DNA. Here the sample has more than 90,000 distinct CDR3 sequences; approximately 40% occur a single time. Roughly two fifths of the sample is held by the ten biggest clonotypes. Sample: glioma tissue, nonneoplastic brain tissue, or PBMCs (not recorded which). The receptors originated from a human donor with low-grade glioma or glioblastoma, undergoing nonglioma brain surgery, or in good health (not recorded which).

On this clonotype itself: Germline and junction disagree at one end, which may indicate a read error. The chain has TRBV12-3 or TRBV12-4 and TRBJ1-5; perhaps TRBD1 as D (6 bases). There are 18 residues in the CDR3. CDR3 in amino acids: CASSLLVGTLDSGQPQRF. The CDR3 bases are TGTGCCAGCAGTTTATTAGTAGGGACACTCGATTCAGGGCAGCCCCAGCGTTTT.

This clonotype was seen repeatedly, ten times or more. The genes are TRBV2 and TRBJ2-7, with D possibly being TRBD2 (6 bases). Germline-derived CDR1 and CDR2 are SNHLY and FYNNEI. The CDR3 consists of 13 residues. The germline V and J ends were trimmed by 11 bases and 0 bases, with 14 bases remaining between them. The CDR3 coding sequence is TGTGCCGCCCAAGGGAGGAGCTCCTACGAGCAGTACTTC. This gives the protein CAAQGRSSYEQYF.

This clonotype was seen many times. The chain couples TRBV19 to TRBJ2-1, with 7 bases matching TRBD2. The CDR3 sequence is 15 residues long. V lost 3 bases, J lost 2 bases, and 4 bases stayed unmatched. Germline-derived CDR1 and CDR2 are LNHDA and SQIVND (reference sequence). This CDR3 is CASSIGLAAYNEQFF. In DNA form, the CDR3 reads TGTGCCAGTAGTATCGGGCTAGCGGCCTACAATGAGCAGTTCTTC.

This clonotype was recorded many times. This sequence joins TRBV3-1 and TRBJ2-7; possibly TRBD1 for D (6 bases). CDR1 is LGHDT and CDR2 is YNNKEL in the germline V gene (reference sequence). The ends were cut back, 7 bases at V and 5 bases at J, with 9 bases in the middle. This CDR3 has 11 residues. DNA for the CDR3: TGTGCCAGCAAGTACAGGGACGAGCAGTACTTC. It translates to CASKYRDEQYF.

The CDR3 bases are TGTGCCAGCACCCCCCGGACAGGCTACACCTTC. It encodes CASTPRTGYTF. V is TRBV6-2 or TRBV6-3 and J is TRBJ1-2; perhaps TRBD1 as D (5 bases). Per germline, CDR1 MNHEY and CDR2 SVGEGT. This CDR3 has 11 residues. Trimming removed 7 bases at V and 8 bases at J, with 11 bases between.

In regard to this clonotype: A read error may produce the germline difference seen at one junction end. The rearrangement joins TRBV7-9 to TRBJ1-3; possible D gene TRBD1, 5 bases. This CDR3 is built from 14 residues. Germline CDR1 reads SEHNR; CDR2 reads FQNEAQ (reference sequence). CDR3 sequence (DNA): TGTGCCAGCAGCCGAGCAGGGACTGGAGACACAATATATTTT. This codes for CASSRAGTGDTIYF.

This clonotype was observed many times. J is TRBJ2-1 and V is TRBV12-3 or TRBV12-4; 15 bases are a match to TRBD2. J lost 4 bases, V lost 6 bases, and 4 bases had no gene match. The CDR3 totals 16 residues. CDR3 nucleotides: TGTGCCAGCAGGCGGACTAGCGGGAGGGAATACAATGAGCAGTTCTTC. Protein product: CASRRTSGREYNEQFF.

This clonotype came up many times. The chain is built from TRBV24-1 and TRBJ2-5, with 10 nucleotides matching TRBD1. V lost 6 bases, J lost 4 bases, and 7 bases stayed unmatched. CDR1 is KGHDR, CDR2 SFDVKD, per germline. This CDR3 is 15 amino acids long. The CDR3 coding sequence is TGTGCCACCAGTAGGCCGGACAGGGGGGGAGAGACCCAGTACTTC. Translating it yields CATSRPDRGGETQYF.

Ten or more counts support this clonotype. J is TRBJ2-2 and V is TRBV20-1, with D possibly TRBD1 on 5 matching bases. The CDR3 sequence is 15 residues long. V lost 5 bases and J lost 4, with 17 bases in between. Germline V lookup: CDR1 DFQATT, CDR2 SNEGSKA (reference sequence). CDR3: CSASTLTGATGELFF. CDR3 in DNA: TGCAGTGCTTCCACCCTAACTGGGGCCACCGGGGAGCTGTTTTTT.

The V and J genes are TRBV9 and TRBJ2-5; 10 bases align to TRBD1. The junction had 6 bases not matched to a gene; V was cut back by 0 bases and J by 1 base. Per germline, CDR1 SGDLS and CDR2 YYNGEE. This CDR3 contains 17 residues. The chain's CDR3 is CASSVGVGTGAQETQYF. The CDR3 DNA is TGTGCCAGCAGCGTAGGTGTGGGGACAGGGGCCCAAGAGACCCAGTACTTC.

This clonotype was observed at least ten times. The chain employs TRBV3-1 and TRBJ1-2, with D hard to call. V was clipped by 1 base and J by 6 bases, with 9 bases between them. There are 13 residues in the CDR3. The germline CDR1 and CDR2 sequences are LGHDT and YNNKEL (reference sequence). CDR3 in DNA: TGTGCCAGCAGCCAAGTAGGGCTCGATGGCTACACCTTC. Its translation is CASSQVGLDGYTF.

The rearrangement joins TRBV12-3 or TRBV12-4 to TRBJ2-1, with a tentative D call TRBD1 (6 bases). The CDR3 runs to 15 residues. The V gene lost 5 bases and the J gene lost 8 bases, with 19 bases spanning the gap. Here the CDR3 DNA reads TGTGCCAGCAGTCCCTCGAGGGGGTTAAGCTATGAGCAGTTCTTC. It translates to CASSPSRGLSYEQFF.

This clonotype was detected ten times or more. The V and J genes are TRBV7-3 and TRBJ1-1; 9 bases agree with TRBD1. This CDR3 region has 14 residues. V was pared by 1 base and J by 8 bases, with 5 bases of the junction left unmatched. Germline V gene sequence: CDR1 SGHTA, CDR2 FQGTGA. CDR3 region: CASSLNTGGFEAFF. In DNA, the CDR3 is TGTGCCAGCAGCTTAAATACAGGGGGCTTCGAAGCTTTCTTT. The whole variable domain, filled in from reference TRBV7-3 and TRBJ1-1, reads GAGVSQTPSNKVTEKGKYVELRCDPISGHTALYWYRQSLGQGPEFLIYFQGTGAADDSGLPNDRFFAVRPEGSVSTLKIQRTERGDSAVYLCASSLNTGGFEAFFGQGTRLTVV.

The chain couples TRBV15 to TRBJ2-7; TRBD2 is a possible D gene (5 bases). The CDR3 runs to 14 residues. Germline V gene lookup returns CDR1 LNHNV and CDR2 YYDKDF (reference sequence). V shed 1 base and J shed 2 bases, with 9 bases lying between them. The CDR3 nucleotides are TGTGCCACCAGCAGAGTCGGAGGTGCCTACGAGCAGTACTTC. Translation: CATSRVGGAYEQYF. Supplemented by reference TRBV15 and TRBJ2-7, the full variable domain reads DAMVIQNPRYQVTQFGKPVTLSCSQTLNHNVMYWYQQKSSQAPKLLFHYYDKDFNNEADTPDNFQSRRPNTSFCFLDIRSPGLGDTAMYLCATSRVGGAYEQYFGPGTRLTVT.

There are many counts of this clonotype. V is TRBV6-2 or TRBV6-3 and J is TRBJ2-3, with 12 bases fitting TRBD2. Germline V CDR1 and CDR2: MNHEY, SVGEGT. V lost 6 bases and J lost 3; bases outside the gene matches: 7. This CDR3 has 16 residues. CDR3: CASSLLTSGSTDTQYF. The CDR3 nucleotides read TGTGCCAGCAGCCTCCTGACTAGCGGGAGTACAGATACGCAGTATTTT.

For this clonotype: A read error may produce the germline difference seen at one junction end. This chain connects TRBV9 to TRBJ1-1, with D possibly TRBD1 on 5 matching bases. This CDR3 has 17 residues. Germline assignment: CDR1 SGDLS and CDR2 YYNGEE. Here the CDR3 DNA reads TGTGCCAGCATCGTTTTTGTCCTACAGGCATTGAACACTGAGGCTTTCTTT. It is translated as CASIVFVLQALNTEAFF.

Remarks on this clonotype: A single base separates this from a much larger clone, so it may be a read error. The chain joins TRBV12-3 or TRBV12-4 to TRBJ1-5; 9 bases fit TRBD1. V was clipped by 2 bases and J by 7 bases; unmatched bases: 9. The CDR3 consists of 16 residues. CDR3 nucleotides: TGTGCCAGCAGTTTACGTTCCTGGACAGGGGTCCAGCCCCAGCATTTT. Its protein product is CASSLRSWTGVQPQHF.

This clonotype was observed many times. The chain employs TRBV2 and TRBJ1-5; no clear D. The CDR3 sequence is 16 residues long. Germline V gene sequence: CDR1 SNHLY, CDR2 FYNNEI. Trimming cost V 4 bases and J 4 bases, with 17 bases left between them. The CDR3, as DNA: TGTGCCAGCAGTGTTCAGCCGTCCTCCGATAATCAGCCCCAGCATTTT. It codes for CASSVQPSSDNQPQHF.

A note on this clonotype: A much larger clonotype is one base distant, so this may be a read error. This CDR3 reads CASIGQTNTVAFF. The DNA of the CDR3 is TGTGCCAGCATCGGACAGACGAACACTGTAGCTTTCTTT. The V and J genes are TRBV2 and TRBJ1-1, with D possibly being TRBD1 (6 bases). The V gene's germline CDR1 is SNHLY and CDR2 FYNNEI. The CDR3 is 13 amino acids.

The V gene is TRBV7-2, the J gene TRBJ2-5; D possibly corresponds to TRBD1 (5 bases). V was cut by 5 bases and J by 7 bases, with 20 bases left in between. Germline assignment: CDR1 SGHTA and CDR2 FQGNSA. This CDR3 has 15 residues. The CDR3 loop reads CASSNPKGPRGTQYF. The CDR3 nucleotides are TGTGCCAGCAGCAACCCTAAGGGGCCCCGAGGGACCCAGTACTTC.

As concerns this clonotype: Just one base apart from a much larger clone, this may be a read error. The V call is TRBV12-3 or TRBV12-4, the J call TRBJ2-1; D remains ambiguous. V was clipped by 2 bases and J by 5 bases, with 10 bases between them. CDR3 length equals 14 residues. CDR3 residues: CASSLFMNDNEQFF. The CDR3 DNA is TGTGCCAGCAGTTTATTTATGAACGACAATGAGCAGTTCTTC.

This clonotype has ten or more counts. The gene calls are TRBV3-1 and TRBJ2-1, with D possibly matching TRBD1 (5 bases). The CDR3 totals 16 residues. Germline V lookup: CDR1 LGHDT, CDR2 YNNKEL (reference sequence). Trimming stripped 0 bases from V and 5 bases from J, with 14 bases between. In DNA, the CDR3 is TGTGCCAGCAGCCAAGATAGGGCAGGGCCGGACAATGAGCAGTTCTTC. Amino acids: CASSQDRAGPDNEQFF.

Regarding this clonotype: The missing conserved phenylalanine or tryptophan at the end of this CDR3 makes a read error likely. The V and J genes are TRBV27 and TRBJ1-5; 7 nucleotides align to TRBD1. The CDR3 contains 15 residues. V shed 10 bases and J 5 bases; nucleotides not matched to a gene: 14. Germline V gives CDR1 MNHEY, CDR2 SMNVEV (reference sequence). The CDR3 region is CAISNRQGLHQPQHL. The CDR3 DNA follows: TGTGCCATAAGTAACCGACAGGGTTTGCATCAGCCCCAGCATCTT.

The table lists this clonotype with many counts. The V gene is TRBV7-2, the J gene TRBJ2-6; 7 nucleotides match TRBD1. Losses at the gene ends were 5 bases for V and 2 bases for J; bases not matched to a gene: 12. This CDR3 region has 18 residues. The germline V gene encodes CDR1 SGHTA and CDR2 FQGNSA. CDR3 in amino acids: CASSPAGTAFTGANVLTF. In nucleotides, the CDR3 is TGTGCCAGCAGCCCAGCCGGGACAGCGTTTACTGGGGCCAACGTCCTGACTTTC.

There are many counts of this clonotype. The gene calls are TRBV10-2 and TRBJ2-7; TRBD1 agrees at 7 bases. Germline assignment: CDR1 WSHSY and CDR2 SAAADI. J was trimmed by 5 bases and V by 0 bases; bases with no gene match: 7. The CDR3 runs to 15 residues. The CDR3, as DNA: TGCGCCAGCAGTGAGTCGAATAGGGGGCTCCACGAGCAGTACTTC. As protein: CASSESNRGLHEQYF.